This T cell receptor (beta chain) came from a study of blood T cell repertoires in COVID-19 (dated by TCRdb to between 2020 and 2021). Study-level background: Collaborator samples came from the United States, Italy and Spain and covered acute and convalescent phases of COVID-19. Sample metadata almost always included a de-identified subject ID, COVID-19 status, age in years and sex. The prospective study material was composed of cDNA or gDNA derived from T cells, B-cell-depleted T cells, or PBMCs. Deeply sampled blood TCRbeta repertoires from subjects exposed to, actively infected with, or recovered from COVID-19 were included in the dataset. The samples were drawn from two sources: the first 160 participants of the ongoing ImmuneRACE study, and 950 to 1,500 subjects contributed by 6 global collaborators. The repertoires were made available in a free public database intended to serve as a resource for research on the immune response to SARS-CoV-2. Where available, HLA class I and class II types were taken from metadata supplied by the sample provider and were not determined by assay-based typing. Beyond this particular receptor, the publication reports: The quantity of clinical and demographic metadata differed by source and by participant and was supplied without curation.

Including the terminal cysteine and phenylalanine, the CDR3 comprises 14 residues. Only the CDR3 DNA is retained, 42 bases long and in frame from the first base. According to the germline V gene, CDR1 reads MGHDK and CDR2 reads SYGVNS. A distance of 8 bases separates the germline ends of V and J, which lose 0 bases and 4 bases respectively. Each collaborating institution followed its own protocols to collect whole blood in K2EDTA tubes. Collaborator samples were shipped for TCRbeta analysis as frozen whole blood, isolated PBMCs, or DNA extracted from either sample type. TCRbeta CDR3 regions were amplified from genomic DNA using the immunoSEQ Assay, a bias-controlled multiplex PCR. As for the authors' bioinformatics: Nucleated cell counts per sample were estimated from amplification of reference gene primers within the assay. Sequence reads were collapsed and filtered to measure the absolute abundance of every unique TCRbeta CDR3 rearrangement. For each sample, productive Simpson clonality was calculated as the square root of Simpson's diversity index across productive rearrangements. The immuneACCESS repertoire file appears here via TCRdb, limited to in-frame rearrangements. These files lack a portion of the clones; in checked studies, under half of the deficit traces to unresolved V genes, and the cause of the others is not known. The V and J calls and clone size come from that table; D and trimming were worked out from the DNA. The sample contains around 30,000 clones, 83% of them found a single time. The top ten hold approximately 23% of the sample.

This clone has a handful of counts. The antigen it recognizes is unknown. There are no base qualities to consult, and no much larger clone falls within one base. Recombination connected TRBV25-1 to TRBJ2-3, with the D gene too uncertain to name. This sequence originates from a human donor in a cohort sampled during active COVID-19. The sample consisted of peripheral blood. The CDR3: CASSEYSLSDTQYF. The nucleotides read TGTGCCAGCAGTGAATATTCTTTATCAGATACGCAGTATTTT.